The T cell receptor beta chain described here comes from a study of blood T cell repertoires in COVID-19. Whole-study context: Collection of acute and convalescent COVID-19 samples took place in the United States, Italy and Spain. T cells, B-cell-depleted T cells, or PBMCs supplied cDNA or gDNA.

Original processing notes: Nucleated cell number was recorded as an estimate derived from reference gene primer amplification. Sequenced by immunoSEQ multiplex PCR; TCRdb stores in-frame clones only, minus some. The V and J calls and clone size are taken from that table; D and trimming were inferred from the DNA. The profile shows 250,000 or so clones, about 88% of them singletons. Germline-derived CDR1 and CDR2 are LGHNT and FRNRAP. V lost 2 bases to trimming and J lost 2 bases; unmatched junction nucleotides: 6. The CDR3 length is 17 residues. This chain uses TRBV12-5 with TRBJ2-1, with TRBD1 identical over 10 bases. This receptor was obtained from a woman aged 40 to 55 who had recovered from COVID-19. Sequencing was done on a sample of peripheral blood. CDR3 region: CASGLYAGTGAYNEQFF. DNA of the CDR3: TGTGCTAGTGGTTTGTACGCCGGGACAGGGGCCTACAATGAGCAGTTCTTC.